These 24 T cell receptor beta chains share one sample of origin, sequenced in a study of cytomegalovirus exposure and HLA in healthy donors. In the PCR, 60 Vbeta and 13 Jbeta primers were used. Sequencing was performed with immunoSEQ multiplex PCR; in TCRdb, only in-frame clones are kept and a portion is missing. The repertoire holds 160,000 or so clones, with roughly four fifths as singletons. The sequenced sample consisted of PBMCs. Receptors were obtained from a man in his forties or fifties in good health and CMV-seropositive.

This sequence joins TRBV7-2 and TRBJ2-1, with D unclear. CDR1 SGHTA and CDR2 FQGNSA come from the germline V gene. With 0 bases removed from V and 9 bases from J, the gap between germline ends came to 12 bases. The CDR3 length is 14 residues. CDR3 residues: CASSLAMVSSEQFF. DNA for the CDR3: TGTGCCAGCAGCTTAGCGATGGTATCTAGTGAGCAGTTCTTC.

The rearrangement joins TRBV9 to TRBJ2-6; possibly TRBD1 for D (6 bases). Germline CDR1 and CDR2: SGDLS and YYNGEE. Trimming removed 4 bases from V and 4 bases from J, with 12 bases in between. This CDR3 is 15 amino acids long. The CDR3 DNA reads TGTGCCAGCAGCCTCAACAGGGCCGGGGCCAACGTCCTGACTTTC. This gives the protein CASSLNRAGANVLTF. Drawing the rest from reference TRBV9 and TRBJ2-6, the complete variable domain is DSGVTQTPKHLITATGQRVTLRCSPRSGDLSVYWYQQSLDQGLQFLIQYYNGEERAKGNILERFSAQQFPDLHSELNLSSLELGDSALYFCASSLNRAGANVLTFGAGSRLTVL.

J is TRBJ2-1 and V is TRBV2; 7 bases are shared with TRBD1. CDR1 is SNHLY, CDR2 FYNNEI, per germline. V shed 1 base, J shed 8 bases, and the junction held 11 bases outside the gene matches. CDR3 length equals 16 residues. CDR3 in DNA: TGTGCCAGCAGTGAAGACAGGGGATCACCCTGGGATGAGCAGTTCTTC. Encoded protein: CASSEDRGSPWDEQFF.

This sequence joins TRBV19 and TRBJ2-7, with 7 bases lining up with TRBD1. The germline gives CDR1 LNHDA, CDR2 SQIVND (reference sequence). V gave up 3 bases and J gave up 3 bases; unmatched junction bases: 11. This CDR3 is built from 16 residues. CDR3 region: CASSIRQGISNYEQYF. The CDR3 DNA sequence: TGTGCCAGTAGTATCAGACAGGGAATATCCAACTACGAGCAGTACTTC.

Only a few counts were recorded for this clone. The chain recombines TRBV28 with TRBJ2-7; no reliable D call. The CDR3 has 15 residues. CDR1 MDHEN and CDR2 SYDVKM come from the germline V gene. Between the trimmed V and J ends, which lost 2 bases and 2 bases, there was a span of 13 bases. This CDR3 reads CASSLTELPTYEQYF. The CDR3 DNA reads TGTGCCAGCAGTTTAACGGAGCTCCCCACCTACGAGCAGTACTTC. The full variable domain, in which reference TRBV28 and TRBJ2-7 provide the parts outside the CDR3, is DVKVTQSSRYLVKRTGEKVFLECVQDMDHENMFWYRQDPGLGLRLIYFSYDVKMKEKGDIPEGYSVSREKKERFSLILESASTNQTSMYLCASSLTELPTYEQYFGPGTRLTVT.

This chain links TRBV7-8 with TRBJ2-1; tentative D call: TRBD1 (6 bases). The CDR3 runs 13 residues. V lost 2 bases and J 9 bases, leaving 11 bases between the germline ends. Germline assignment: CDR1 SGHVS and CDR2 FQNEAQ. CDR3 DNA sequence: TGTGCCAGCAGCTTACTCAGGGGTGGTGAGCAGTTCTTC. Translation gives CASSLLRGGEQFF.

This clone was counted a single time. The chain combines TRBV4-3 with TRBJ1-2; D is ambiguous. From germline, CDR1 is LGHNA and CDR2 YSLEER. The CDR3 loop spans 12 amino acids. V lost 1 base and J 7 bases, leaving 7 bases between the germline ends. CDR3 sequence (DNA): TGCGCCAGCAGCCAAGGACGGGGTGGCTACACCTTC. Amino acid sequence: CASSQGRGGYTF.

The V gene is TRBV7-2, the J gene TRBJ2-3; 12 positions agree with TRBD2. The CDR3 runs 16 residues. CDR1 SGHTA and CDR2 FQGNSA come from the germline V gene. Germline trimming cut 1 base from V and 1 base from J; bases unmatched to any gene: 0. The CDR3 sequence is CASSLGLAGGTDTQYF. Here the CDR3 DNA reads TGTGCCAGCAGCTTAGGACTAGCGGGGGGCACAGATACGCAGTATTTT.

The CDR3 DNA reads as TGTGCCAGCAGTTTCGCCTCGCTAGAACATAGCTCCTACGAGCAGTACTTC. Encoded protein: CASSFASLEHSSYEQYF. J is TRBJ2-7 and V is TRBV27; D uncertain. Trimming shortened V by 3 bases and J by 0 bases, and 18 bases separated the two germline ends. Germline CDR1 MNHEY, CDR2 SMNVEV (reference sequence). This CDR3 contains 17 residues.

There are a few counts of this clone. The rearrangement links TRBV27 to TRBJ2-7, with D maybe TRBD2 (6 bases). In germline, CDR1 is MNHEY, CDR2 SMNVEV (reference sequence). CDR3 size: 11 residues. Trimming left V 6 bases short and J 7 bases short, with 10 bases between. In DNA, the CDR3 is TGTGCCAGCAGACTTGGGGGGGAGCAGTACTTC. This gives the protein CASRLGGEQYF.

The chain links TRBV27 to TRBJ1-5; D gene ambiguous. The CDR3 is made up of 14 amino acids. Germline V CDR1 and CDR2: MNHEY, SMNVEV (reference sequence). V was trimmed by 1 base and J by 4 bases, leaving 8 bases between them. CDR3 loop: CASSLFAVNQPQHF. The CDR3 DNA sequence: TGTGCCAGCAGTTTATTTGCAGTTAATCAGCCCCAGCATTTT.

The CDR3 spells CATSRSSGGASYNEQFF. For the CDR3, the DNA is TGTGCCACCAGCAGAAGTAGCGGGGGGGCATCCTACAATGAGCAGTTCTTC. V and J are TRBV15 and TRBJ2-1; 11 bases agree with TRBD2. CDR3 size: 17 residues. Germline CDR1 and CDR2: LNHNV and YYDKDF (reference sequence). V lost 2 bases and J lost 1; bases outside the gene matches: 4. The full variable domain, with the rest looked up from reference TRBV15 and TRBJ2-1, is DAMVIQNPRYQVTQFGKPVTLSCSQTLNHNVMYWYQQKSSQAPKLLFHYYDKDFNNEADTPDNFQSRRPNTSFCFLDIRSPGLGDTAMYLCATSRSSGGASYNEQFFGPGTRLTVL.

The CDR3 region has the DNA TGTGCCTGGACAGGGTTCACTGAAGCTTTCTTT. It is translated as CAWTGFTEAFF. The gene calls are TRBV30 and TRBJ1-1, with D perhaps TRBD1 (5 bases). The CDR3 has 11 residues. V was shortened by 4 bases and J by 4 bases, with 7 bases between the two germline ends. Germline V lookup: CDR1 GTSNPN, CDR2 SVGIG (reference sequence).

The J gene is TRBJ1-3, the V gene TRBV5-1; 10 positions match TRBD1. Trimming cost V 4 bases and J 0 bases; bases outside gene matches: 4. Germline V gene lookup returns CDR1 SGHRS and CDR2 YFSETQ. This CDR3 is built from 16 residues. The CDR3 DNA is TGCGCCAGCAGCCTGGGGACAGGGGACTCTGGAAACACCATATATTTT. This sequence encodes CASSLGTGDSGNTIYF.

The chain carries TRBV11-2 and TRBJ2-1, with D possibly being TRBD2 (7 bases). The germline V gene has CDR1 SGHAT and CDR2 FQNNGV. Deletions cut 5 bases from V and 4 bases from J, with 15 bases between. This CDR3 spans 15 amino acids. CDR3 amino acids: CASSLGGGEYNEQFF. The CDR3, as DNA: TGTGCCAGCAGCCTCGGCGGGGGCGAGTACAATGAGCAGTTCTTC.

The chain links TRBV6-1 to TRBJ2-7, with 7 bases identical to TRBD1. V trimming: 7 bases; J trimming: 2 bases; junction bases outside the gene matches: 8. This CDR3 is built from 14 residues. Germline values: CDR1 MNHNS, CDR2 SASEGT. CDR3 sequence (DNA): TGTGCCAGCACGGGCTCAGGGGGACCCTACGAGCAGTACTTC. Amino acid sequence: CASTGSGGPYEQYF.

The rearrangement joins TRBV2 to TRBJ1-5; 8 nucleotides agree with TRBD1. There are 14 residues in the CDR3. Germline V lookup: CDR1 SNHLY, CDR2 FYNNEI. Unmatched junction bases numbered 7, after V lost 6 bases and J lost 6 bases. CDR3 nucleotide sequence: TGTGCCAGCAGCTTAGACAGGGGAACTCAGCCCCAGCATTTT. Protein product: CASSLDRGTQPQHF.

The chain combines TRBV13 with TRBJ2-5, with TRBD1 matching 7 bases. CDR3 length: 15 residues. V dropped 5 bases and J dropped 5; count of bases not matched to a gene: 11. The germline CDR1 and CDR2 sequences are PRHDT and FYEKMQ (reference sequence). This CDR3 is CASSGIRTGGETQYF. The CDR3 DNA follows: TGTGCCAGCAGCGGCATTCGGACAGGCGGGGAGACCCAGTACTTC.

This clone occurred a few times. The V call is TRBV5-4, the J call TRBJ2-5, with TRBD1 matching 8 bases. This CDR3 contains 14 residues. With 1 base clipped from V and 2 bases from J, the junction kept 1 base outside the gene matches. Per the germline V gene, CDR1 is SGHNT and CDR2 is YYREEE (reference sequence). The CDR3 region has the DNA TGTGCCAGCAGCTTGCGGGACAGGCAAGAGACCCAGTACTTC. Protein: CASSLRDRQETQYF.

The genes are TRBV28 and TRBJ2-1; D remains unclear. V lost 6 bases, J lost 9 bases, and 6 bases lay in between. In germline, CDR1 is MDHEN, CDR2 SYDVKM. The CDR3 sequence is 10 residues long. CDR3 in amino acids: CASSSGEQFF. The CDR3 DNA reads TGTGCCAGCAGCAGTGGTGAGCAGTTCTTC.

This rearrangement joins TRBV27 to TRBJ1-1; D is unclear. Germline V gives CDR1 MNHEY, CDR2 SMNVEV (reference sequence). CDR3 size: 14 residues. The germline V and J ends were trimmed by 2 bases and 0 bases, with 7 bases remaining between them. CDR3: CASSLGRVNTEAFF. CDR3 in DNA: TGTGCCAGCAGTTTAGGGAGGGTGAACACTGAAGCTTTCTTT.

The CDR3 region has the DNA TGCGCCAGCAGCCAAGACGCGGACAGGGGGAAGACCCAGTACTTC. Its translation is CASSQDADRGKTQYF. This chain uses TRBV4-3 with TRBJ2-5, with 10 bases fitting TRBD1. CDR3 length: 15 residues. Germline values: CDR1 LGHNA, CDR2 YSLEER. Losses at the gene ends were 0 bases for V and 6 bases for J; bases not matched to a gene: 4.

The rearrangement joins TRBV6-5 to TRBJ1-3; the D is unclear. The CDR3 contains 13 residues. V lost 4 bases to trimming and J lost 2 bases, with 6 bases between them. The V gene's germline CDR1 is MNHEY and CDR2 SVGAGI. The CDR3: CASSLGAGNTIYF. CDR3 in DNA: TGTGCCAGCAGTTTAGGAGCTGGAAACACCATATATTTT.

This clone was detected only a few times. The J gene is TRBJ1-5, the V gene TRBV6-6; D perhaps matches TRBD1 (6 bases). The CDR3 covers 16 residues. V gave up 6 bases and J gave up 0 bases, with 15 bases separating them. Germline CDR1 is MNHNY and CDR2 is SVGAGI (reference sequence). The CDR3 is CASSNPRTVSNQPQHF. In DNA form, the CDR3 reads TGTGCCAGCAGCAATCCCCGGACAGTTAGCAATCAGCCCCAGCATTTT.